These 24 T cell receptor beta chains originate from one sample sequenced in a study of cytomegalovirus exposure and HLA in healthy donors. Vbeta (60) and Jbeta (13) primers were used in the PCR. The protocol was immunoSEQ multiplex PCR, while the TCRdb copy is restricted to in-frame clones and leaves out a portion. The data show about 230,000 clones, around 83% seen once. Material for sequencing was PBMCs. These receptors were obtained from a girl aged 2 to 10 in good health and CMV-seronegative.

CDR3 protein: CASSEEGNEQYF. In DNA, the CDR3 is TGTGCCAGCAGTGAAGAGGGGAACGAGCAGTACTTC. This sequence joins TRBV2 and TRBJ2-7, with D perhaps matching TRBD1 (5 bases). V lost 1 base and J lost 5, with 6 bases in between. The CDR3 loop spans 12 amino acids. CDR1 and CDR2 from the germline V gene are SNHLY and FYNNEI.

The rearrangement joins TRBV29-1 to TRBJ2-7; 9 nucleotides line up with TRBD1. Losses at the gene ends were 7 bases for V and 1 base for J; bases not matched to a gene: 8. The CDR3 runs 14 residues. The germline V gene has CDR1 SQVTM and CDR2 ANQGSEA. CDR3 nucleotides: TGCAGCGCCCGGGACAGGGTTCGATCCTACGAGCAGTACTTC. Protein: CSARDRVRSYEQYF.

The J gene is TRBJ2-7, the V gene TRBV14, with D possibly matching TRBD2 (5 bases). The CDR3 is made up of 15 amino acids. The germline gives CDR1 SGHDN, CDR2 FVKESK. The V end lost 0 bases, the J end lost 2 bases, and 11 bases lay between the germline ends. CDR3 DNA: TGTGCCAGCAGCCAAGATTCAAAGGGAGCCTACGAGCAGTACTTC. Its translation: CASSQDSKGAYEQYF.

This rearrangement joins TRBV5-1 to TRBJ2-7; tentative D call: TRBD1 (6 bases). The CDR3 has 16 residues. V dropped 1 base and J dropped 2 bases, with 16 bases sitting between them. Germline V CDR1 and CDR2: SGHRS, YFSETQ. DNA of the CDR3: TGCGCCAGCAGCTTGTCTCAAACAGGGAGCACCTACGAGCAGTACTTC. As protein: CASSLSQTGSTYEQYF.

This sequence joins TRBV11-2 and TRBJ2-3, with 8 positions matching TRBD2. V was pared by 10 bases and J by 2 bases, with 5 bases of the junction left unmatched. Germline-derived CDR1 and CDR2 are SGHAT and FQNNGV. The CDR3 sequence is 13 residues long. The CDR3 DNA sequence: TGTGCCATCAAGCGGGAGCTCACAGATACGCAGTATTTT. Translation gives CAIKRELTDTQYF.

CDR3: CASTRQGPNSPLHF. In nucleotides, the CDR3 is TGTGCCAGCACAAGACAGGGGCCCAATTCACCCCTCCACTTT. The rearrangement joins TRBV5-4 to TRBJ1-6, with 8 bases aligning to TRBD1. The CDR3 loop spans 14 amino acids. Germline values: CDR1 SGHNT, CDR2 YYREEE (reference sequence). V shed 6 bases and J 7 bases; nucleotides not matched to a gene: 6. The full variable domain, rest sourced from reference TRBV5-4 and TRBJ1-6, is ETGVTQSPTHLIKTRGQQVTLRCSSQSGHNTVSWYQQALGQGPQFIFQYYREEENGRGNFPPRFSGLQFPNYSSELNVNALELDDSALYLCASTRQGPNSPLHFGNGTRLTVT.

As regards this clone: A read error may produce the germline difference seen at one junction end. This chain links TRBV7-9 with TRBJ2-7; no firm D call. This CDR3 region has 12 residues. CDR1 SEHNR and CDR2 FQNEAQ come from the germline V gene (reference sequence). The CDR3 DNA reads as TGTTCCAGCAGCTTAGCCCGAGACGAGCAGTACTTC. Its protein is CSSSLARDEQYF.

The table lists this clone with a count of one. The chain recombines TRBV7-8 with TRBJ2-3; 9 bases line up with TRBD1. CDR3 length equals 15 residues. Germline trimming cut 2 bases from V and 3 bases from J; bases unmatched to any gene: 3. The germline V gene has CDR1 SGHVS and CDR2 FQNEAQ. CDR3 coding DNA: TGTGCCAGCAGCTTAAGGGGACAGGGAACAGATACGCAGTATTTT. Its translation: CASSLRGQGTDTQYF.

The chain employs TRBV28 and TRBJ2-7; maybe TRBD2 (6 bases). The ends were cut back, 6 bases at V and 5 bases at J, with 11 bases in the middle. This CDR3 comprises 12 residues. Germline V CDR1 and CDR2: MDHEN, SYDVKM. In DNA form, the CDR3 reads TGTGCCAGCAGCCAGACTAGTAACGAGCAGTACTTC. Translation: CASSQTSNEQYF.

Only a few counts were recorded for this clone. The genes are TRBV5-6 and TRBJ1-1, with a weak D call TRBD1 (6 bases). The germline gives CDR1 SGHDT, CDR2 YYEEEE. V was pared by 4 bases and J by 0 bases, with 13 bases between. The CDR3 contains 15 residues. The CDR3 protein is CASSPTGLLNTEAFF. The DNA for the CDR3 is TGTGCCAGCAGCCCTACAGGGCTTCTGAACACTGAAGCTTTCTTT.

The chain carries TRBV7-9 and TRBJ2-2, with TRBD2 identical over 7 bases. Germline V gene sequence: CDR1 SEHNR, CDR2 FQNEAQ (reference sequence). The junction had 5 bases not matched to a gene; V was cut back by 1 base and J by 3 bases. The CDR3 is 16 amino acids. The CDR3, as DNA: TGTGCCAGCAGCTTAGGCCCGGGGGGACACACCGGGGAGCTGTTTTTT. This gives the protein CASSLGPGGHTGELFF.

This chain connects TRBV10-2 to TRBJ1-1; the D gene is possibly TRBD1 (5 bases). This CDR3 is built from 11 residues. The V gene's germline CDR1 is WSHSY and CDR2 SAAADI. The V end was cut by 8 bases, the J end by 7 bases, with 11 bases between. The CDR3 DNA follows: TGCGCCAGCTCCTCGGGGGGTGAAGCTTTCTTT. It is translated as CASSSGGEAFF.

The chain combines TRBV6-6 with TRBJ2-7; 8 positions match TRBD1. There are 14 residues in the CDR3. The germline CDR1 and CDR2 sequences are MNHNY and SVGAGI (reference sequence). The junction had 4 bases not matched to a gene; V was cut back by 1 base and J by 5 bases. DNA of the CDR3: TGTGCCAGCAGTTACTGGCAGGGGGCCAACGAGCAGTACTTC. Encoded protein: CASSYWQGANEQYF.

The chain links TRBV19 to TRBJ1-1, with D maybe TRBD1 (5 bases). CDR1 LNHDA and CDR2 SQIVND come from the germline V gene (reference sequence). With 3 bases removed from V and 5 bases from J, the gap between germline ends came to 13 bases. The CDR3 has 14 residues. The CDR3 DNA follows: TGTGCCAGTAGTATTGGGGCAGTAGAGACTGAAGCTTTCTTT. Amino acids: CASSIGAVETEAFF.

A note on this clone: The junction does not match germline at one end; this may be a read error. The J gene is TRBJ2-7, the V gene TRBV18; D remains unclear. Germline assignment: CDR1 KGHSH and CDR2 LQKENI. The CDR3 length is 12 residues. CDR3 sequence (DNA): TGTGCCAGCCCACCGCGGACCTACGAGCAGTACTTC. Translating gives CASPPRTYEQYF.

CDR3 region: CASSPTREHEQYF. CDR3 DNA sequence: TGTGCCAGCTCCCCCACCCGAGAACACGAGCAGTACTTC. V gene TRBV18 combines with J gene TRBJ2-7; D unresolved. Germline V CDR1 and CDR2: KGHSH, LQKENI. The ends were cut back, 6 bases at V and 5 bases at J, with 14 bases in the middle. The CDR3 runs to 13 residues.

This chain links TRBV2 with TRBJ2-4; tentative D call: TRBD1 (6 bases). The CDR3 has 15 amino acids. Germline CDR1 and CDR2: SNHLY and FYNNEI. Trimming cost V 8 bases and J 1 base, with 15 bases left between them. The DNA for the CDR3 is TGTGCCAGCTCGCCACAGGGAACGGCCAAAAACATTCAGTACTTC. This gives the protein CASSPQGTAKNIQYF.

This clone has only a few counts. This sequence joins TRBV5-4 and TRBJ1-4, with 9 bases lining up with TRBD1. With V trimmed by 0 bases and J by 7 bases, 7 bases remained unmatched. CDR3 length equals 16 residues. Germline-derived CDR1 and CDR2 are SGHNT and YYREEE (reference sequence). This chain's CDR3 is CASSLVGTGSGEKLFF. Written as DNA, the CDR3 is TGTGCCAGCAGCTTGGTAGGGACAGGGTCCGGTGAAAAACTGTTTTTT.

The genes are TRBV5-1 and TRBJ2-3; 11 bases map to TRBD1. V shed 0 bases, J shed 3 bases, and the junction held 3 bases outside the gene matches. Germline lookup yields CDR1 SGHRS and CDR2 YFSETQ. There are 16 residues in the CDR3. Here the CDR3 reads CASSLGTGGPTDTQYF. As DNA, the CDR3 is TGCGCCAGCAGCTTGGGGACAGGGGGCCCGACAGATACGCAGTATTTT. The whole variable domain, remainder taken from reference TRBV5-1 and TRBJ2-3, is KAGVTQTPRYLIKTRGQQVTLSCSPISGHRSVSWYQQTPGQGLQFLFEYFSETQRNKGNFPGRFSGRQFSNSRSEMNVSTLELGDSALYLCASSLGTGGPTDTQYFGPGTRLTVL.

J is TRBJ1-6 and V is TRBV30, with D unclear. V lost 3 bases and J 13 bases, leaving 10 bases between the germline ends. Germline lookup yields CDR1 GTSNPN and CDR2 SVGIG (reference sequence). The CDR3 covers 11 residues. CDR3 amino acids: CAWRRVAPLHF. The CDR3 DNA reads as TGTGCCTGGAGACGGGTGGCCCCCCTCCACTTT.

CDR3 DNA sequence: TGTGCCTTCAGACACCGGTACGAGCAGTACTTC. Its protein product is CAFRHRYEQYF. This chain joins TRBV30 and TRBJ2-7; D unclear. Germline V gene sequence: CDR1 GTSNPN, CDR2 SVGIG (reference sequence). The CDR3 is 11 amino acids. V was pared by 7 bases and J by 4 bases, with 11 bases between. Full variable domain (remainder filled in from reference TRBV30 and TRBJ2-7): SQTIHQWPATLVQPVGSPLSLECTVEGTSNPNLYWYRQAAGRGLQLLFYSVGIGQISSEVPQNLSASRPQDRQFILSSKKLLLSDSGFYLCAFRHRYEQYFGPGTRLTVT.

CDR3 residues: CASRLRTSGNTGELFF. In nucleotides, the CDR3 is TGCGCCAGCAGGTTGAGGACTAGCGGTAACACCGGGGAGCTGTTTTTT. This sequence joins TRBV5-1 and TRBJ2-2; 10 nucleotides agree with TRBD2. Germline V gene lookup returns CDR1 SGHRS and CDR2 YFSETQ. The V and J ends lost 5 bases and 2 bases, in that order; junction bases with no gene match: 6. The CDR3 is made up of 16 amino acids.

The gene calls are TRBV12-5 and TRBJ2-7; weak D call: TRBD1 (6 bases). Germline CDR1 and CDR2: LGHNT and FRNRAP. The V end lost 4 bases, the J end lost 2 bases, and 12 bases lay between the germline ends. The CDR3 is 14 amino acids. The CDR3 region is CASGSQGMTYEQYF. The CDR3 DNA reads as TGTGCTAGTGGTTCTCAGGGGATGACCTACGAGCAGTACTTC.

The rearrangement links TRBV5-4 to TRBJ2-6, with 7 bases identical to TRBD2. Trimming cost V 3 bases and J 0 bases; bases outside gene matches: 3. The CDR3 consists of 16 residues. Germline CDR1 reads SGHNT; CDR2 reads YYREEE (reference sequence). The chain's CDR3 is CASSSGGLSGANVLTF. CDR3 nucleotides: TGTGCCAGCAGCTCGGGGGGACTCTCTGGGGCCAACGTCCTGACTTTC.